This T cell receptor (beta chain) was retrieved from a study of tumor and adjacent non-tumor tissue in lung cancer. Study-wide context: Aged roughly 31 to 80 years, patients included roughly 10 men and 4 to 6 women with stage I to III disease. Samples averaged roughly 4.3 million productive TCRbeta reads each.

A modified ARM-PCR protocol with three rounds of nested PCR amplified TCRbeta. One entry per CDR3 protein results from TCRdb running MiXCR on the multiplex PCR reads. Of under 80,000 distinct CDR3 sequences in the sample, 76% were seen once. The template was RNA from unsorted bulk tissue. This non-tumor lung sample came from over 3 cm beyond the tumor edge. Newly diagnosed lung cancer patients had thoracic surgery in China, August–late 2014, without prior chemotherapy. A note on this clonotype: One junction end disagrees with the germline gene, perhaps due to a read error.

This CDR3 spans 15 amino acids. Per germline, CDR1 SGHNT and CDR2 YENEEA. The chain couples TRBV11-3 to TRBJ2-1; TRBD2 aligns across 9 bases. The sequencing input was distant non-tumor lung tissue. The clonotype was recovered from a man in his sixties with non-small cell lung cancer. The CDR3 region is CTGSQEAGGGNEQFF. CDR3 coding DNA: TGTACCGGCAGCCAGGAAGCGGGAGGTGGCAATGAACAGTTCTTC.